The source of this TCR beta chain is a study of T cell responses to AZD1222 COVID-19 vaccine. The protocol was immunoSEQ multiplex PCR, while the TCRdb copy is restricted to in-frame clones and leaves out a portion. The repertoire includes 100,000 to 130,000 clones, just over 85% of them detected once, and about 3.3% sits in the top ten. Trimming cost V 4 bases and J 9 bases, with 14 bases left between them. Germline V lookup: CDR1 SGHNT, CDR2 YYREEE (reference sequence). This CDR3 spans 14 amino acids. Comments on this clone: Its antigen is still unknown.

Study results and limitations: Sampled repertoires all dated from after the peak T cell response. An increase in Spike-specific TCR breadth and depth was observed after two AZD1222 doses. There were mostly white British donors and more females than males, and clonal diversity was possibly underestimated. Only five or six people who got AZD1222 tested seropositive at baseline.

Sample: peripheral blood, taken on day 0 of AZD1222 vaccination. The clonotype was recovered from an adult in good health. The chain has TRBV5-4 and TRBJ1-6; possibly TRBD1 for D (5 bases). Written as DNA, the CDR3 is TGTGCCAGCAGCCAAGAGGGGAGAGGTTCACCCCTCCACTTT. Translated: CASSQEGRGSPLHF.